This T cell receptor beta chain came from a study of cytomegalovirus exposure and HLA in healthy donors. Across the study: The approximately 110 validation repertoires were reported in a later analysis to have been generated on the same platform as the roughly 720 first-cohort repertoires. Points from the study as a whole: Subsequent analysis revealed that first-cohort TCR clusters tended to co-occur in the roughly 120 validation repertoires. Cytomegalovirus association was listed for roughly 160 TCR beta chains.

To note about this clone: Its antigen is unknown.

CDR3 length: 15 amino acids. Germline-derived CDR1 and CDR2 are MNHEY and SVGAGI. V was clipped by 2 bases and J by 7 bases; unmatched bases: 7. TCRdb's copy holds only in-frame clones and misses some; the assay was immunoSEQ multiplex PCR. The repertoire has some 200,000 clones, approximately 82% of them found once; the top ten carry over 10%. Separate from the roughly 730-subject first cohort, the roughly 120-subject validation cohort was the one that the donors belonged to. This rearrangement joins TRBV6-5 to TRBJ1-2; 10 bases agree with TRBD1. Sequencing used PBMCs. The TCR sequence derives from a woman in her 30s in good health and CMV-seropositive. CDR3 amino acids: CASSYRTGGLGGYTF. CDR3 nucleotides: TGTGCCAGCAGTTACCGGACAGGGGGTTTGGGTGGCTACACCTTC.